This T cell receptor beta chain was documented in a study of shared clonotypes between healthy human individuals. Across the study: Per donor, three plates held CD4 naive cells, three held CD4 memory, two held CD8 naive and one held CD8 memory.

The CDR3 extends over 11 amino acids. V gave up 10 bases and J gave up 4 bases, with 10 bases separating them. Per germline, CDR1 SNHLY and CDR2 FYNNEI. Clones were sequenced by immunoSEQ multiplex PCR, and TCRdb holds only the in-frame ones, with some missing. Of approximately 1.9 million clones in the sample, around 93% were seen once. CD45RO-negative CD8 cells positively selected for CCR7 made up the naive population, which excluded terminally differentiated effector memory CD45RA+ cells. The specimen sequenced was naive CD8+ T cells from PBMCs. The clonotype originates from a man younger than 30 in good health. Some clones in this sample may be carry-over from other donors' samples. The chain combines TRBV2 with TRBJ1-2; D unclear. The chain's CDR3 is CATPSPYGYTF. The CDR3 coding sequence is TGTGCCACCCCCTCGCCCTATGGCTACACCTTC.